Here is one TCR beta chain with its context. CDR3 length: 14 amino acids. Trimming removed 0 bases at V and 0 bases at J, with 5 bases between. Germline V gene data show CDR1 as SGDLS and CDR2 as YYNGEE. Clones were sequenced by immunoSEQ multiplex PCR, and TCRdb holds only the in-frame ones, with some missing. The top ten clones hold over 2% of a sample with over 150,000 clones, approximately 86% of them seen once. This sample stems from a study of blood T cell repertoires in COVID-19. One Seattle source followed patients from active infection through their disease course. The rearrangement uses TRBV9 and TRBJ2-3; TRBD1 is a possible D gene (5 bases). Sequences were obtained from peripheral blood. This clonotype originated in a woman of 80 years or more with COVID-19, enrolled during active disease. CDR3 sequence (DNA): TGTGCCAGCAGCGTAGCAGGGAGCACAGATACGCAGTATTTT. It encodes CASSVAGSTDTQYF.